This T cell receptor beta chain was found in a study of shared clonotypes between healthy human individuals. Germline CDR1 LNHNV, CDR2 YYDKDF (reference sequence). V was cut by 0 bases and J by 7 bases, with 15 bases left in between. The CDR3 spans 16 residues. Sequenced by immunoSEQ multiplex PCR; TCRdb stores in-frame clones only, minus some. This sample has some 320,000 clones, with 87% found just once. The sequenced material came from memory CD8+ T cells sorted from blood. Noted subset: CD45RO+ cells pooled with CCR7-negative TemRA cells. The TCR was taken from a man between 18 and 35 years old in good health. The chain has TRBV15 and TRBJ1-4; D not resolved. The CDR3 nucleotides read TGTGCCACCAGCAGAGAAGCGGGTCAATGGTCTGAAAAACTGTTTTTT. Its protein product is CATSREAGQWSEKLFF.